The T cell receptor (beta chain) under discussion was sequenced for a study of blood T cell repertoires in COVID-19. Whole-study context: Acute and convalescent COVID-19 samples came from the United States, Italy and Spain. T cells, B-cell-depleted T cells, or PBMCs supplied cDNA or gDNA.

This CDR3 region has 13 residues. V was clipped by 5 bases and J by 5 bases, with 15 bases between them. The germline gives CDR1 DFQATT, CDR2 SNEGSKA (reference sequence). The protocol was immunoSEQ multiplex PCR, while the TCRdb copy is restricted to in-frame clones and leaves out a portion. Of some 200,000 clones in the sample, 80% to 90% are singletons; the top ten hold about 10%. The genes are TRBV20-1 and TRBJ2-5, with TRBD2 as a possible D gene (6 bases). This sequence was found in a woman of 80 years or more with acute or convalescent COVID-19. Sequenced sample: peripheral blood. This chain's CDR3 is CSAGAGYGETQYF. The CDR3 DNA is TGCAGTGCTGGTGCGGGGTACGGGGAGACCCAGTACTTC.